The T cell receptor beta chain described here comes from a study of blood T cell repertoires in COVID-19. Only in-frame clones appear in the TCRdb table, and some are missing; sequencing was by immunoSEQ multiplex PCR. The sample includes fewer than 300,000 clones, 65% to 90% of them seen just once. The sequenced material came from peripheral blood. This clonotype originated in a man between 50 and 59 years old with COVID-19, enrolled during active disease.

This CDR3 is CASSQNTDRAFNNYGYTF. DNA of the CDR3: TGTGCCAGCAGCCAAAATACGGACAGGGCCTTCAATAACTATGGCTACACCTTC. This chain connects TRBV7-6 to TRBJ1-2; 8 nucleotides agree with TRBD1. The CDR3 sequence is 18 residues long. The ends lost 5 bases at V and 1 base at J; junction bases unmatched: 15. Germline CDR1 and CDR2: SGHVS and FNYEAQ.